The rows below give T cell receptor beta chains drawn from one sample of a study of T cell repertoires in cytomegalovirus infection. Each CDR3 protein is one row after TCRdb ran MiXCR on the reads. The data hold 80,000 or so distinct CDR3 sequences, with more than 20% observed a single time. No antigen is known for these receptors. Source: CD8+ T cells from cultured PBMCs, taken from culture after CMV antigen stimulation. All receptors come from a human donor in good health (CMV status not recorded). Some clones in this sample may be carry-over from other donors' samples. CDR3s include the opening cysteine and the closing phenylalanine or tryptophan. The order of the fields is J gene, V gene, clone size, D gene, CDR3 DNA, CDR3 protein. D genes are given only for firm matches. The size field is filled for only some rows; it gives once, few, many or a size class.

TRBJ1-2 TRBV10-3 many - TGTGCCATCAGTGAATTCAGCCAGGATGGCTACACCTTC CAISEFSQDGYTF
TRBJ2-1 TRBV7-4 - TRBD2 TGTGCCAGCAGCTTAAGACTAGCGGGGGTGACCCGCTCCTATGAGCAGTTCTTC CASSLRLAGVTRSYEQFF
TRBJ1-2 TRBV7-9 - - TGTGCCAGCAGCGGAGGCCATACCTACGGTGACTATGGCTACACCTTC CASSGGHTYGDYGYTF
TRBJ1-1 TRBV19 - - TGTGCCAGTAGTATGCTGCTGATGAACACTGAAGCTTTCTTT CASSMLLMNTEAFF
TRBJ2-7 TRBV7-9 many - TGTGCCAGCAGCCCAAGGGGGGCCTCCTACGAGCAGTACTTC CASSPRGASYEQYF
TRBJ1-5 TRBV7-6 many - TGTGCCAGCAGCTTAGACAGGGACAATCAGCCCCAGCATTTT CASSLDRDNQPQHF
TRBJ2-2 TRBV7-9 many - TGTGCCAGCAGCCCTCGGGAGGGGGCGCGAATCGGGGAGCTGTTTTTT CASSPREGARIGELFF
TRBJ2-1 TRBV5-1 - - TGCGCCAGCAGCTTGGGGACTCAGCAGTTCTTC CASSLGTQQFF
TRBJ1-1 TRBV14 few - TGTGCCAGCAGCCTGCCAGGGACGGGAAGCACTGAAGCTTTCTTT CASSLPGTGSTEAFF
TRBJ1-1 TRBV7-3 - TRBD1 TGTGCCAGCAGCCGACAGGGAAGTACTGAAGCTTTCTTT CASSRQGSTEAFF
TRBJ2-1 TRBV14 - - TGTGCCAGCAGCCCTTTTACCGGGGGCAGGAATGAGCAGTTCTTC CASSPFTGGRNEQFF
TRBJ2-7 TRBV2 few - TGTGCCAGCATAGGGGGGGACAGATCCTACGAGCAGTACTTC CASIGGDRSYEQYF
TRBJ2-1 TRBV10-3 - - TGTGCCATCAGTGCAGGGGGGGAGTACAATGAGCAGTTCTTC CAISAGGEYNEQFF
TRBJ1-1 TRBV19 - - TGTGCCAGTAGTATATTTTTAGAAGCTTTCTTT CASSIFLEAFF
TRBJ2-1 TRBV6-1 - TRBD2 TGTGCCAGCAGTGAATTTGCGGGAGGGAGCTCCTACAATGAGCAGTTCTTC CASSEFAGGSSYNEQFF
TRBJ1-2 TRBV6-5 few - TGTGCCAGCCACGCGGGGATGGGTGGCTACACCTTC CASHAGMGGYTF
TRBJ2-3 TRBV9 - - TGTGCCAGCAGCCCAACCCTCGGATCCTCTATCACAGATACGCAGTATTTT CASSPTLGSSITDTQYF
TRBJ1-5 TRBV4-2 many - TGTGCCAGCAGCCCCGAGCTAGAGAGCAATCAGCCCCAGCATTTT CASSPELESNQPQHF
TRBJ2-3 TRBV28 - TRBD2 TGTGCCAGCAGTTTAGGGACTAGCGGGGGGGCCGTAGATACGCAGTATTTT CASSLGTSGGAVDTQYF